A single sample gave rise to the 10 T cell receptor beta chains below, sequenced in a study of cytomegalovirus exposure and HLA in healthy donors. A multiplex PCR was run with 60 Vbeta primers and 13 Jbeta primers. Clones were sequenced by immunoSEQ multiplex PCR, and TCRdb holds only the in-frame ones, with some missing. The sample records 98,000 or so clones, about three quarters being singletons. Source material: PBMCs. These receptors originate from a man aged 55 to 70 in good health and CMV-seropositive.

This sequence joins TRBV5-4 and TRBJ2-1; TRBD2 might be the D (5 bases). This CDR3 contains 16 residues. In germline, CDR1 is SGHNT, CDR2 YYREEE (reference sequence). V was cut by 0 bases and J by 3 bases, with 13 bases left in between. The CDR3 loop is CASSLESLARYNEQFF. Here the CDR3 DNA reads TGTGCCAGCAGCTTGGAATCCCTAGCACGCTACAATGAGCAGTTCTTC.

This rearrangement joins TRBV5-1 to TRBJ1-2; TRBD1 might be the D (5 bases). The CDR3 has 12 residues. Germline values: CDR1 SGHRS, CDR2 YFSETQ. Deletions cut 2 bases from V and 6 bases from J, with 8 bases between. The chain's CDR3 is CASSFSGHGYTF. The CDR3 DNA reads as TGCGCCAGCAGCTTCTCAGGGCATGGCTACACCTTC.

V gene TRBV4-2 combines with J gene TRBJ2-1, with 9 bases aligning to TRBD2. The CDR3 spans 16 residues. V lost 0 bases to trimming and J lost 5 bases; unmatched junction nucleotides: 5. CDR1 and CDR2 (germline): LGHNA, YNFKEQ. For the CDR3, the DNA is TGTGCCAGCAGCCAAGAAGGAGTAGCGGGGGACAATGAGCAGTTCTTC. Encoded protein: CASSQEGVAGDNEQFF.

The V and J genes are TRBV19 and TRBJ1-1, with 7 bases lining up with TRBD1. V trimming: 5 bases; J trimming: 2 bases; junction bases outside the gene matches: 2. This CDR3 region has 13 residues. Germline CDR1 is LNHDA and CDR2 is SQIVND (reference sequence). The CDR3 is CASSRQGNTEAFF. CDR3 nucleotide sequence: TGTGCCAGTAGTCGACAGGGCAACACTGAAGCTTTCTTT.

This clone was seen more than once but under ten times. This rearrangement joins TRBV5-4 to TRBJ2-2; 10 bases align to TRBD2. The CDR3 runs 17 residues. The trim removed 4 bases at V and 0 bases at J, leaving 6 bases unmatched. CDR1 and CDR2 (germline): SGHNT, YYREEE (reference sequence). The CDR3 is CASSGASGGPNTGELFF. CDR3 DNA: TGTGCCAGCAGCGGTGCTAGCGGGGGCCCGAACACCGGGGAGCTGTTTTTT.

This clone was seen once. The chain recombines TRBV19 with TRBJ1-5, with 8 bases lining up with TRBD1. CDR1 is LNHDA and CDR2 is SQIVND in the germline V gene (reference sequence). The trim removed 7 bases at V and 3 bases at J, leaving 11 bases unmatched. The CDR3 covers 16 residues. The CDR3, as DNA: TGTGCCAGTAACCCCTCGACAGGGGTGAACAATCAGCCCCAGCATTTT. It specifies CASNPSTGVNNQPQHF.

This clone was counted between two and nine times. The chain combines TRBV2 with TRBJ1-1; the D gene is possibly TRBD1 (6 bases). This CDR3 has 15 amino acids. The germline CDR1 and CDR2 sequences are SNHLY and FYNNEI. V lost 6 bases, J lost 0 bases, and 14 bases lay in between. The CDR3 region has the DNA TGTGCCAGCAGAACTAGACAGGAGGTGAACACTGAAGCTTTCTTT. The encoded protein is CASRTRQEVNTEAFF.

The chain combines TRBV27 with TRBJ2-3; 7 bases map to TRBD2. The germline V gene encodes CDR1 MNHEY and CDR2 SMNVEV (reference sequence). J lost 6 bases, V lost 5 bases, and 2 bases had no gene match. The CDR3 consists of 12 residues. CDR3 nucleotides: TGTGCCAGCAGTCTTAGCGGGGATACGCAGTATTTT. This translates into CASSLSGDTQYF.

The chain has TRBV9 and TRBJ2-7; a weak D match, TRBD2 (6 bases). Trimming cost V 10 bases and J 4 bases, with 15 bases left between them. Per the germline V gene, CDR1 is SGDLS and CDR2 is YYNGEE. There are 12 residues in the CDR3. The CDR3 DNA reads as TGTGCCTCCGGGGGACTTTCTTACGAGCAGTACTTC. Protein: CASGGLSYEQYF. Full variable domain (remainder filled in from reference TRBV9 and TRBJ2-7): DSGVTQTPKHLITATGQRVTLRCSPRSGDLSVYWYQQSLDQGLQFLIQYYNGEERAKGNILERFSAQQFPDLHSELNLSSLELGDSALYFCASGGLSYEQYFGPGTRLTVT.

This clone was counted once. The CDR3 reads CASSAGGRTSTDTQYF. CDR3 bases: TGTGCCAGCAGCGCAGGAGGTAGAACCAGCACAGATACGCAGTATTTT. The V and J genes are TRBV9 and TRBJ2-3; maybe TRBD2 (5 bases). This CDR3 has 16 amino acids. Trimming cost V 3 bases and J 0 bases, with 14 bases left between them. Germline CDR1 reads SGDLS; CDR2 reads YYNGEE.